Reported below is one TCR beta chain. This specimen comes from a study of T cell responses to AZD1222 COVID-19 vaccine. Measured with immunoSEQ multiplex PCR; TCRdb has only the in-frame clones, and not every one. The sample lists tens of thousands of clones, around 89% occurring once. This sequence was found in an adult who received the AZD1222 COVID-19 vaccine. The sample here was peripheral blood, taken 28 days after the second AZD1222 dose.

CDR3 loop: CASSSLWGNEQFF. The DNA for the CDR3 is TGTGCCAGCAGCTCCCTATGGGGCAATGAGCAGTTCTTC. The chain combines TRBV7-9 with TRBJ2-1, with D unresolved. Germline V lookup: CDR1 SEHNR, CDR2 FQNEAQ (reference sequence). The CDR3 sequence is 13 residues long. The V end lost 4 bases, the J end lost 6 bases, and 10 bases lay between the germline ends.